The 2 T cell receptor beta chains given below trace back to one sample, sequenced in a study of T cell changes during pregnancy in multiple sclerosis. The repertoire was sequenced with immunoSEQ multiplex PCR; TCRdb's copy has only in-frame clones and lacks some. This table holds 65,000 to 95,000 clones, roughly 90% found once. The sample in question was peripheral blood, obtained before pregnancy. The origin of the receptors is a female donor with multiple sclerosis, enrolled in a pregnancy study.

The chain is built from TRBV7-2 and TRBJ1-5; D may be TRBD1 (5 bases). The germline V and J ends were trimmed by 6 bases and 5 bases, with 11 bases remaining between them. CDR1 and CDR2 (germline): SGHTA, FQGNSA. The CDR3 covers 13 residues. The CDR3 bases are TGTGCCAGCAGTTACAGGTTCTATCAGCCCCAGCATTTT. Translating gives CASSYRFYQPQHF.

The chain is built from TRBV6-1 and TRBJ1-6, with 7 bases fitting TRBD1. Per germline, CDR1 MNHNS and CDR2 SASEGT. Trimming at V came to 6 bases and at J to 8 bases, leaving 10 bases not matched to a gene. This CDR3 has 15 residues. This chain's CDR3 is CASRSRDRDHSPLHF. In DNA form, the CDR3 reads TGTGCCAGCAGGTCACGGGACAGAGATCATTCACCCCTCCACTTT.